What follows are 11 T cell receptor beta chains derived from one specimen sequenced in a study of blood T cell repertoires in COVID-19. The table came from immunoSEQ multiplex PCR; TCRdb's copy has only in-frame clones and leaves some out. Of approximately 310,000 clones in the sample, about nine tenths were seen once. Sequencing was performed on peripheral blood. The receptor source for this set is a man in his fifties or sixties with active or convalescent COVID-19.

As DNA, the CDR3 is TGTGCCAGCAGTTTATTACTGACATCCTACGAGCAGTACTTC. Translating it yields CASSLLLTSYEQYF. The genes are TRBV28 and TRBJ2-7; D remains unclear. This CDR3 region has 14 residues. Germline V gene lookup returns CDR1 MDHEN and CDR2 SYDVKM. V lost 1 base and J lost 1, with 8 bases in between.

The rearrangement links TRBV9 to TRBJ1-1; TRBD1 aligns across 9 bases. CDR3 length: 15 amino acids. The junction had 8 bases not matched to a gene; V was cut back by 3 bases and J by 5 bases. Germline CDR1 is SGDLS and CDR2 is YYNGEE. CDR3 region: CASSATTGGGTEAFF. CDR3 in DNA: TGTGCCAGCAGCGCCACTACAGGGGGCGGAACTGAAGCTTTCTTT.

The genes are TRBV10-3 and TRBJ2-1, with 8 positions matching TRBD1. Germline-derived CDR1 and CDR2 are ENHRY and SYGVKD. Trimming cost V 6 bases and J 6 bases; bases outside gene matches: 7. CDR3 length: 14 amino acids. The CDR3: CAIRTGGSANEQFF. Here the CDR3 DNA reads TGTGCCATCAGAACAGGGGGGTCAGCCAATGAGCAGTTCTTC.

V usage is TRBV5-5 and J usage is TRBJ1-2; TRBD1 might be the D (5 bases). With 0 bases removed from V and 3 bases from J, the gap between germline ends came to 6 bases. Germline V gene data show CDR1 as SGHKS and CDR2 as YYEKEE (reference sequence). The CDR3 extends over 13 amino acids. CDR3 protein: CASSLGRDYGYTF. CDR3 bases: TGTGCCAGCAGCTTGGGCAGGGACTATGGCTACACCTTC.

This sequence joins TRBV5-1 and TRBJ1-5; 7 bases line up with TRBD1. Germline CDR1 reads SGHRS; CDR2 reads YFSETQ. The CDR3 is made up of 13 amino acids. Trimming at V came to 3 bases and at J to 4 bases, leaving 1 base not matched to a gene. This chain's CDR3 is CASSYRGNQPQHF. CDR3 nucleotides: TGCGCCAGCAGCTACAGGGGAAATCAGCCCCAGCATTTT.

This clone appeared a single time. The V call is TRBV6-5, the J call TRBJ2-2; 8 nucleotides agree with TRBD1. With V trimmed by 6 bases and J by 1 base, 4 bases remained unmatched. This CDR3 has 15 amino acids. CDR1 is MNHEY and CDR2 is SVGAGI in the germline V gene. The DNA for the CDR3 is TGTGCCAGCAGACCCGGGACAGGGAACACCGGGGAGCTGTTTTTT. Translating it yields CASRPGTGNTGELFF.

Only a few counts were recorded for this clone. The chain has TRBV9 and TRBJ1-1; no definite D call. Germline V gene data show CDR1 as SGDLS and CDR2 as YYNGEE. Trimming pared 3 bases from V and 1 base from J, leaving 10 bases between. CDR3 length equals 14 residues. This chain's CDR3 is CASSGRRRNTEAFF. For the CDR3, the DNA is TGTGCCAGCAGCGGCCGACGGAGGAACACTGAAGCTTTCTTT.

This chain joins TRBV4-2 and TRBJ1-2; 10 bases agree with TRBD1. CDR3 length: 15 amino acids. Losses at the gene ends were 4 bases for V and 6 bases for J; bases not matched to a gene: 8. Per the germline V gene, CDR1 is LGHNA and CDR2 is YNFKEQ. This CDR3 reads CASSLRTGGTDGYTF. The CDR3 coding sequence is TGTGCCAGCAGCCTACGGACAGGGGGTACGGATGGCTACACCTTC.

This clone has a handful of counts. V usage is TRBV6-2 or TRBV6-3 and J usage is TRBJ1-5; D is uncertain. The V gene lost 6 bases and the J gene lost 5 bases, with 17 bases spanning the gap. The CDR3 is made up of 15 amino acids. Germline V gene sequence: CDR1 MNHEY, CDR2 SVGEGT. The chain's CDR3 is CASSLPTDPYQPQHF. The DNA for the CDR3 is TGTGCCAGCAGCCTCCCTACAGATCCTTATCAGCCCCAGCATTTT.

The gene calls are TRBV15 and TRBJ1-1; D possibly corresponds to TRBD1 (5 bases). Trimming removed 0 bases at V and 8 bases at J, with 10 bases between. The CDR3 covers 13 residues. The germline CDR1 and CDR2 sequences are LNHNV and YYDKDF (reference sequence). The CDR3 bases are TGTGCCACCAGCAGAGATAAGGGGCGAGAAGCTTTCTTT. It yields the protein CATSRDKGREAFF.

With regard to this clone: Other DNA sequences in the sample encode the same CDR3. This chain connects TRBV5-1 to TRBJ2-7; 8 positions agree with TRBD1. Looked up from germline, CDR1 is SGHRS and CDR2 is YFSETQ. CDR3 size: 14 residues. The junction had 2 bases not matched to a gene; V was cut back by 3 bases and J by 0 bases. The chain's CDR3 is CASSSGTGSYEQYF. CDR3 nucleotides: TGCGCCAGCAGCTCCGGGACAGGCTCCTACGAGCAGTACTTC.